The 24 T cell receptor beta chains below come from one sample, sequenced in a study of graft-versus-host responses after intestinal transplantation (dated by TCRdb to about 2021). Library method: the immunoSEQ multiplex PCR assay. Here the immuneACCESS table is served through TCRdb, limited to in-frame sequences with V and J called. Missing clones are a known gap in these copies; in checked studies unresolved V genes cover under half, and the rest lacks a known reason. The sample table contains 13,000 or so clones; only one count was recorded for around 74% of them. The ten largest clones take up 6.5% to 8% of the sample. Intraepithelial and lamina propria lymphocytes were isolated from graft specimens using dithiothreitol, EDTA incubations and collagenase D digestion. Sequencing used ileum tissue, obtained 16 days after intestinal transplant. The receptors were gathered from a human patient who received an intestinal transplant, so some T cells may come from the graft donor.

The chain recombines TRBV29-1 with TRBJ2-4; possibly TRBD2 for D (6 bases). CDR1 and CDR2 (germline): SQVTM, ANQGSEA. This CDR3 contains 15 residues. Trimming pared 5 bases from V and 0 bases from J, leaving 14 bases between. The CDR3 nucleotides read TGCAGCGTTTGTTCGGGGGATCTAGCCAAAAACATTCAGTACTTC. It is translated as CSVCSGDLAKNIQYF.

The chain combines TRBV28 with TRBJ2-7; possibly TRBD2 for D (5 bases). The V end was cut by 3 bases, the J end by 2 bases, with 11 bases between. Germline V gene sequence: CDR1 MDHEN, CDR2 SYDVKM. The CDR3 loop spans 14 amino acids. The CDR3 loop reads CASSLRAGPYEQYF. Written as DNA, the CDR3 is TGTGCCAGCAGTTTGCGGGCGGGCCCCTACGAGCAGTACTTC.

This chain connects TRBV9 to TRBJ1-5, with TRBD1 identical over 8 bases. This CDR3 comprises 15 residues. The trim removed 4 bases at V and 2 bases at J, leaving 5 bases unmatched. The germline CDR1 and CDR2 sequences are SGDLS and YYNGEE. This chain's CDR3 is CASSTNRGGNQPQHF. In DNA form, the CDR3 reads TGTGCCAGCAGCACAAACAGGGGGGGCAATCAGCCCCAGCATTTT.

The rearrangement uses TRBV7-2 and TRBJ2-7, with TRBD2 matching 13 bases. V shed 6 bases, J shed 6 bases, and the junction held 11 bases outside the gene matches. CDR3 size: 16 residues. Germline V CDR1 and CDR2: SGHTA, FQGNSA. CDR3 sequence (DNA): TGTGCCAGCAGTCTAAACCCACTAGCGGGGGGGGGCGAGCAGTACTTC. Encoded protein: CASSLNPLAGGGEQYF.

The chain has TRBV7-3 and TRBJ2-3; 9 positions agree with TRBD2. J was trimmed by 2 bases and V by 5 bases; bases with no gene match: 5. CDR3 size: 15 residues. From germline, CDR1 is SGHTA and CDR2 FQGTGA. The CDR3 region is CASSNGLANTDTQYF. CDR3 in DNA: TGTGCCAGCAGCAATGGACTAGCGAACACAGATACGCAGTATTTT. The whole variable domain, filled in from reference TRBV7-3 and TRBJ2-3, reads GAGVSQTPSNKVTEKGKYVELRCDPISGHTALYWYRQSLGQGPEFLIYFQGTGAADDSGLPNDRFFAVRPEGSVSTLKIQRTERGDSAVYLCASSNGLANTDTQYFGPGTRLTVL.

The gene calls are TRBV29-1 and TRBJ2-7; D is perhaps TRBD1 (6 bases). The CDR3 contains 16 residues. V was pared by 1 base and J by 3 bases, with 19 bases between. From germline, CDR1 is SQVTM and CDR2 ANQGSEA. In DNA form, the CDR3 reads TGCAGCGTTGAAGGATCTACGGAGACAGGAGACTACGAGCAGTACTTC. It specifies CSVEGSTETGDYEQYF.

The rearrangement links TRBV7-9 to TRBJ2-1; perhaps TRBD2 as D (6 bases). CDR1 is SEHNR, CDR2 FQNEAQ, per germline (reference sequence). The length of the CDR3 is 15 residues. Between the trimmed V and J ends, which lost 2 bases and 6 bases, there was a span of 14 bases. Here the CDR3 reads CASSLSAGLGNEQFF. The CDR3 bases are TGTGCCAGCAGCTTATCCGCGGGGCTGGGCAATGAGCAGTTCTTC.

The chain employs TRBV19 and TRBJ2-7, with 14 nucleotides matching TRBD2. Germline loops: CDR1 LNHDA, CDR2 SQIVND (reference sequence). The CDR3 covers 17 residues. The V gene end was trimmed by 3 bases and the J gene end by 2 bases; junction bases not matched to a gene: 6. DNA of the CDR3: TGTGCCAGTAGTATCGGACTAGCGGGGGGACAGACCTACGAGCAGTACTTC. Its translation is CASSIGLAGGQTYEQYF.

The V and J genes are TRBV11-3 and TRBJ1-2, with D perhaps TRBD1 (5 bases). Trimming removed 4 bases from V and 6 bases from J, with 12 bases in between. CDR3 length equals 13 residues. Germline loops: CDR1 SGHNT, CDR2 YENEEA. The chain's CDR3 is CASSYPGGDGYTF. The CDR3 coding sequence is TGTGCCAGCAGCTACCCGGGAGGGGATGGCTACACCTTC.

J is TRBJ1-2 and V is TRBV2; D gene uncertain. This CDR3 has 14 residues. The ends were cut back, 1 base at V and 2 bases at J, with 8 bases in the middle. Germline-derived CDR1 and CDR2 are SNHLY and FYNNEI. CDR3 sequence: CASSEVGGNYGYTF. In DNA, the CDR3 is TGTGCCAGCAGTGAAGTAGGAGGAAACTATGGCTACACCTTC.

V usage is TRBV5-1 and J usage is TRBJ2-1; TRBD2 agrees at 7 bases. After removal of 3 bases from V and 8 bases from J, the junction contained 11 bases not matched to a gene. The CDR3 runs 15 residues. From germline, CDR1 is SGHRS and CDR2 YFSETQ. The CDR3 sequence: CASSSGGEPHYEQFF. In DNA form, the CDR3 reads TGCGCCAGCAGCTCTGGGGGGGAGCCCCACTATGAGCAGTTCTTC.

The chain recombines TRBV25-1 with TRBJ2-2; no definite D call. Between the trimmed V and J ends, which lost 6 bases and 3 bases, there was a span of 8 bases. This CDR3 contains 13 residues. CDR1 is MGHDK and CDR2 is SYGVNS in the germline V gene. In nucleotides, the CDR3 is TGTGCCAGCAGAAAACTGGACACCGGGGAGCTGTTTTTT. Translated: CASRKLDTGELFF. Combining the CDR3 with reference TRBV25-1 and TRBJ2-2 gives the whole variable domain EADIYQTPRYLVIGTGKKITLECSQTMGHDKMYWYQQDPGMELHLIHYSYGVNSTEKGDLSSESTVSRIRTEHFPLTLESARPSHTSQYLCASRKLDTGELFFGEGSRLTVL.

This clone has a single count. The genes are TRBV5-4 and TRBJ2-1; 9 bases match TRBD2. V was pared by 1 base and J by 10 bases, with 12 bases of the junction left unmatched. Germline V gene lookup returns CDR1 SGHNT and CDR2 YYREEE (reference sequence). The CDR3 contains 16 residues. The CDR3 bases are TGTGCCAGCAGCTTGAGGGCTAGCGGGAATTTAGGCGAGCAGTTCTTC. It translates to CASSLRASGNLGEQFF.

V gene TRBV6-5 combines with J gene TRBJ2-4; D unresolved. Germline V lookup: CDR1 MNHEY, CDR2 SVGAGI. V was clipped by 5 bases and J by 0 bases, with 11 bases between them. CDR3 length: 15 amino acids. The CDR3 sequence is CASSVPPLAKNIQYF. In DNA form, the CDR3 reads TGTGCCAGCAGTGTCCCCCCACTAGCCAAAAACATTCAGTACTTC.

V gene TRBV15 combines with J gene TRBJ1-2, with 10 positions matching TRBD1. V lost 1 base and J lost 8; bases outside the gene matches: 7. The CDR3 is 15 amino acids. CDR1 and CDR2 from the germline V gene are LNHNV and YYDKDF (reference sequence). The CDR3 region is CATSRGDRGRKGYTF. The CDR3 nucleotides are TGTGCCACCAGCAGAGGAGACAGGGGGCGTAAAGGCTACACCTTC.

The chain has TRBV23-1 and TRBJ2-2, with TRBD1 matching 7 bases. TRBV23-1 is treated as an ORF (open reading frame) with a function not yet certain. Germline trimming cut 1 base from V and 7 bases from J; bases unmatched to any gene: 12. The CDR3 is 17 amino acids. The CDR3 region has the DNA TGCGCCAGCAGTCAATGGCCGGGGCAGGGGGTAGTCGGGGAGCTGTTTTTT. Protein product: CASSQWPGQGVVGELFF.

For this clone: Other DNA sequences within the sample encode an identical CDR3. In DNA, the CDR3 is TGTGCCAGCAGCTTGAGGGAGACAGATACGCAGTATTTT. Translated: CASSLRETDTQYF. This chain joins TRBV5-4 and TRBJ2-3; possible D gene TRBD2, 5 bases. There are 13 residues in the CDR3. Per germline, CDR1 SGHNT and CDR2 YYREEE (reference sequence). V lost 1 base, J lost 3 bases, and 6 bases lay in between.

The rearrangement joins TRBV7-9 to TRBJ1-2; D not resolved. This CDR3 is built from 13 residues. Trimming took off 5 bases at V and 3 bases at J, with 10 bases between the two ends. The germline CDR1 and CDR2 sequences are SEHNR and FQNEAQ (reference sequence). The CDR3 bases are TGTGCCAGCAGCCCTTACACCGACTATGGCTACACCTTC. Protein product: CASSPYTDYGYTF.

This rearrangement joins TRBV2 to TRBJ1-2; the match to TRBD1 covers 8 bases. This CDR3 has 15 amino acids. The V segment lost 4 bases and the J segment 4 bases; nucleotides outside the gene matches: 8. The V gene's germline CDR1 is SNHLY and CDR2 FYNNEI. The CDR3 DNA sequence: TGTGCCAGCAGTGTGGACAGGGTGTTGGGCTATGGCTACACCTTC. Translation gives CASSVDRVLGYGYTF.

The chain joins TRBV28 to TRBJ2-7; D remains unclear. Trimming shortened V by 4 bases and J by 2 bases, and 12 bases separated the two germline ends. In germline, CDR1 is MDHEN, CDR2 SYDVKM. The CDR3 totals 14 residues. DNA for the CDR3: TGTGCCAGCAGTTCCTGGCAGGAAACCTACGAGCAGTACTTC. Protein: CASSSWQETYEQYF. Filled out from reference TRBV28 and TRBJ2-7, the complete variable domain reads DVKVTQSSRYLVKRTGEKVFLECVQDMDHENMFWYRQDPGLGLRLIYFSYDVKMKEKGDIPEGYSVSREKKERFSLILESASTNQTSMYLCASSSWQETYEQYFGPGTRLTVT.

This chain uses TRBV21-1 with TRBJ2-2; TRBD1, as called in the table, went unchecked against the DNA. TRBV21-1 is designated a pseudogene. This CDR3 has 18 residues. The CDR3 spells CASRKDVATQGLTGELFF. For the CDR3, the DNA is TGTGCCAGCAGAAAGGACGTAGCTACACAGGGCTTGACCGGGGAGCTGTTTTTT.

This chain links TRBV9 with TRBJ2-2; 10 nucleotides match TRBD1. Per germline, CDR1 SGDLS and CDR2 YYNGEE. The CDR3 spans 16 residues. V lost 2 bases to trimming and J lost 7 bases; unmatched junction nucleotides: 8. CDR3 DNA sequence: TGTGCCAGCAGCGTCTTCCGGGACAGGGGCCACGGGGAGCTGTTTTTT. Translated, it gives CASSVFRDRGHGELFF.

This clone ranks as medium-sized. The V call is TRBV19, the J call TRBJ2-7; no firm D call. The CDR3 sequence is 14 residues long. Germline V gene lookup returns CDR1 LNHDA and CDR2 SQIVND (reference sequence). Trimming removed 3 bases from V and 2 bases from J, with 11 bases in between. CDR3 sequence reads: CASSIGLDTYEQYF. CDR3 in DNA: TGTGCCAGTAGTATTGGCCTCGATACCTACGAGCAGTACTTC.

This chain joins TRBV6-1 and TRBJ2-2; TRBD1 matches at 12 bases. The ends lost 6 bases at V and 6 bases at J; junction bases unmatched: 5. Germline values: CDR1 MNHNS, CDR2 SASEGT. The CDR3 runs 15 residues. The DNA for the CDR3 is TGTGCCAGCAGCCTGCGGGACAGGGGGCCCGGGGAGCTGTTTTTT. The encoded protein is CASSLRDRGPGELFF.